A single T cell receptor (beta chain) is shown here with its context. This record comes from a study of blood T cell repertoires in COVID-19. Overall study: Samples of COVID-19 (acute and convalescent) were obtained from the United States, Italy and Spain.

In the original workflow: The assay estimated nucleated cells by amplifying reference gene primers. Data came from immunoSEQ multiplex PCR; TCRdb stores just in-frame clones and leaves some out. From that table come the V and J calls and clone size; the DNA was used to work out D and trimming. The sample lists a few hundred thousand clones, 88% occurring once. Study members were between roughly 18 and 100 years old and lived in 24 US regions. Clinical history reported by participants formed the basis on which cohorts were assigned. V lost 1 base to trimming and J lost 12 bases; unmatched junction nucleotides: 6. Germline CDR1 reads SGHTA; CDR2 reads FQGNSA. The CDR3 has 13 amino acids.

Sequencing was done on a sample of PBMCs or T cells enriched from blood (not recorded which). The chain uses TRBV7-2 and TRBJ2-1, with 7 bases matching TRBD1. The clonotype comes from a woman in her forties with acute COVID-19. This CDR3 reads CASSLDGAGGQFF. In nucleotides, the CDR3 is TGTGCCAGCAGCTTAGATGGGGCAGGGGGGCAGTTCTTC.